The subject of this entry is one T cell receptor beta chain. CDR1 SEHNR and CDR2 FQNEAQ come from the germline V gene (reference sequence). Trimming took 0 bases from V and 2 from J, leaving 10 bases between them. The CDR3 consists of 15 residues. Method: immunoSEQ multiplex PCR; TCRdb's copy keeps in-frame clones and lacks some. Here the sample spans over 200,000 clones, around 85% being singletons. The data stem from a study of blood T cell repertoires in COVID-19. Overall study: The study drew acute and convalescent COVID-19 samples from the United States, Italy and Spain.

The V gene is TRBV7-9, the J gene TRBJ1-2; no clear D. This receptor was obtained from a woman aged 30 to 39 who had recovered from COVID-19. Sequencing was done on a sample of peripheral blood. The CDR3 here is CASSLARVRNYGYTF. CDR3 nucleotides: TGTGCCAGCAGCTTAGCGCGGGTGAGGAACTATGGCTACACCTTC.